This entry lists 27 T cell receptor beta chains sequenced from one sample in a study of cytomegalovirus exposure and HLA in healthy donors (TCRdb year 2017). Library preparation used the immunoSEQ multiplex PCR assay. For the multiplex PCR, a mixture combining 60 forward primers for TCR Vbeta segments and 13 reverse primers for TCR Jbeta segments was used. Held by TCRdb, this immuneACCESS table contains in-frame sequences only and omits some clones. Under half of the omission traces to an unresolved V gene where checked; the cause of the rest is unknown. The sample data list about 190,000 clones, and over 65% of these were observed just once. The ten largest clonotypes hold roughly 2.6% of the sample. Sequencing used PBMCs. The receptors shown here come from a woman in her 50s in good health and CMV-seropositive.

The CDR3 sequence is CASRGDTGEQYF. Written as DNA, the CDR3 is TGTGCCAGCAGGGGGGACACGGGCGAGCAGTACTTC. This chain uses TRBV2 with TRBJ2-7, with D maybe TRBD1 (6 bases). Germline assignment: CDR1 SNHLY and CDR2 FYNNEI. Trimming cost V 6 bases and J 6 bases, with 12 bases left between them. The CDR3 is 12 residues long.

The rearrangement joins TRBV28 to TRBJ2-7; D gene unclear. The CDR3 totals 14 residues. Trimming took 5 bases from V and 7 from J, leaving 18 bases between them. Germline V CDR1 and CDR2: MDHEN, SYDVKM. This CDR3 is CASSPPTIIWEQYF. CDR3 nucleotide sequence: TGTGCCAGCAGTCCCCCTACGATTATCTGGGAGCAGTACTTC.

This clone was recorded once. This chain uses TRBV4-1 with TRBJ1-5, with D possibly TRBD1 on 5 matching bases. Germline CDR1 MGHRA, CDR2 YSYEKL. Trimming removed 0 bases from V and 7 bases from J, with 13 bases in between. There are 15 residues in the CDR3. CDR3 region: CASSQDWGVKQPQHF. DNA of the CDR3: TGCGCCAGCAGCCAAGATTGGGGGGTAAAACAGCCCCAGCATTTT.

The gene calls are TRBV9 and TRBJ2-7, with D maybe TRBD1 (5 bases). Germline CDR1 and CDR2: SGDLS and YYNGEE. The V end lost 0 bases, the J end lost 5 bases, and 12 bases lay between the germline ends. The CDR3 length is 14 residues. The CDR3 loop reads CASSVVGELDEQYF. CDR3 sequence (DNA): TGTGCCAGCAGCGTAGTAGGGGAACTGGACGAGCAGTACTTC.

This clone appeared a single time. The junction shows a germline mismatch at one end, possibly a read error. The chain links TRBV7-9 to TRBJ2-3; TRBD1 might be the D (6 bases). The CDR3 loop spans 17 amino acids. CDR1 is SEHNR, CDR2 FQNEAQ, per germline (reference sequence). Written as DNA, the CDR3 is TGTTCCAGCAGCTTACGACGAGGGGGAAGGGCCACAGATACGCAGTATTTT. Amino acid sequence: CSSSLRRGGRATDTQYF.

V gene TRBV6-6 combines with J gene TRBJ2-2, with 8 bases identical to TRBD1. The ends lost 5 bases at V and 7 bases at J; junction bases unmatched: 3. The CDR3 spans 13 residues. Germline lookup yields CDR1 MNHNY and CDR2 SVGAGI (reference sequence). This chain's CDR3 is CASSPTGGGELFF. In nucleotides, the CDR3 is TGTGCCAGCAGTCCCACAGGGGGCGGGGAGCTGTTTTTT.

The chain's CDR3 is CASSFGPRQGISNQPQHF. DNA for the CDR3: TGTGCCAGCAGCTTCGGACCACGACAGGGAATAAGCAATCAGCCCCAGCATTTT. The chain couples TRBV7-9 to TRBJ1-5; 7 bases agree with TRBD1. Germline V gene lookup returns CDR1 SEHNR and CDR2 FQNEAQ (reference sequence). The length of the CDR3 is 18 residues. J lost 1 base, V lost 3 bases, and 12 bases had no gene match. Together with reference TRBV7-9 and TRBJ1-5, the CDR3 gives the full variable domain: DTGVSQNPRHKITKRGQNVTFRCDPISEHNRLYWYRQTLGQGPEFLTYFQNEAQLEKSRLLSDRFSAERPKGSFSTLEIQRTEQGDSAMYLCASSFGPRQGISNQPQHFGDGTRLSIL.

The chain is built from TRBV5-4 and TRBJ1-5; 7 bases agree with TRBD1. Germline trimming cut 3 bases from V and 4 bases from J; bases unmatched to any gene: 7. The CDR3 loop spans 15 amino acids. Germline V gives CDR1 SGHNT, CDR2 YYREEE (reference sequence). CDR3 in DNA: TGTGCCAGCAGCTCCACAGGGGTCTCTAATCAGCCCCAGCATTTT. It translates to CASSSTGVSNQPQHF.

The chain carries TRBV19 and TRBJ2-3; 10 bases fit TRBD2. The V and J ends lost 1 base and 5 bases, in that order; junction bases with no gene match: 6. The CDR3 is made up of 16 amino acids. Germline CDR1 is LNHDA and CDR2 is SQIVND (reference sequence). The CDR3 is CASSIGASGGIDTQYF. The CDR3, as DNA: TGTGCCAGTAGTATAGGGGCTAGCGGGGGAATAGATACGCAGTATTTT.

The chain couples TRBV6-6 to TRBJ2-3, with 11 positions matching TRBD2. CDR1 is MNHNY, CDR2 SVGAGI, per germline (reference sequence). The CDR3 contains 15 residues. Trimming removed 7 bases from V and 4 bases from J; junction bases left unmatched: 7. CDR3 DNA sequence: TGTGCCAGCACTCCCGGGACTAGCGGAGCAGATACGCAGTATTTT. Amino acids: CASTPGTSGADTQYF.

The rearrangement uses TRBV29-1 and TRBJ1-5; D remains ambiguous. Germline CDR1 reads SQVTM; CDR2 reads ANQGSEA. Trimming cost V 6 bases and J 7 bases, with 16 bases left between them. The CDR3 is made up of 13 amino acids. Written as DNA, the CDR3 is TGCAGCGTCCGGGGAGATTCCGGACAGCCCCAGCATTTT. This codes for CSVRGDSGQPQHF.

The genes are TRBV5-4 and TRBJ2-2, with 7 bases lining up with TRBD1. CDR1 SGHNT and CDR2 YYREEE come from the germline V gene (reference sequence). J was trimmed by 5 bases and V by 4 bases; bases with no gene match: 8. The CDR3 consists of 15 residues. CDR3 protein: CASSPGDRATGELFF. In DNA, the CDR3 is TGTGCCAGCAGCCCAGGGGACAGAGCAACCGGGGAGCTGTTTTTT. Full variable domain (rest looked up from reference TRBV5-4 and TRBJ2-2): ETGVTQSPTHLIKTRGQQVTLRCSSQSGHNTVSWYQQALGQGPQFIFQYYREEENGRGNFPPRFSGLQFPNYSSELNVNALELDDSALYLCASSPGDRATGELFFGEGSRLTVL.

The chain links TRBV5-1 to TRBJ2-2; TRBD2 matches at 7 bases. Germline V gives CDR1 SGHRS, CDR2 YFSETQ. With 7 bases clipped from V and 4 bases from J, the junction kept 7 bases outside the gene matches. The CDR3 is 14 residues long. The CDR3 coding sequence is TGCGCCAGCGGAGCGGGGTCCTCCACCGGGGAGCTGTTTTTT. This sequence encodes CASGAGSSTGELFF. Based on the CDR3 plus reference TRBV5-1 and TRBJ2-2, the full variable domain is KAGVTQTPRYLIKTRGQQVTLSCSPISGHRSVSWYQQTPGQGLQFLFEYFSETQRNKGNFPGRFSGRQFSNSRSEMNVSTLELGDSALYLCASGAGSSTGELFFGEGSRLTVL.

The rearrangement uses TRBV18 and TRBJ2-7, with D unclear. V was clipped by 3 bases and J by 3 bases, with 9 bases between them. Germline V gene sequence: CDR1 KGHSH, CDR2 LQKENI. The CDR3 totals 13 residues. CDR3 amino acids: CASSPYGDYEQYF. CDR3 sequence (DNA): TGTGCCAGCTCACCGTACGGAGACTACGAGCAGTACTTC.

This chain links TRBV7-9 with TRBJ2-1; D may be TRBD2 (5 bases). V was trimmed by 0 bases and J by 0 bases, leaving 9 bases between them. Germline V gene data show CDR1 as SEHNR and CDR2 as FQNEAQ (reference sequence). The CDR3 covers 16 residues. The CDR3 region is CASSLARTSSYNEQFF. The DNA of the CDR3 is TGTGCCAGCAGCTTAGCTCGTACTAGCTCCTACAATGAGCAGTTCTTC.

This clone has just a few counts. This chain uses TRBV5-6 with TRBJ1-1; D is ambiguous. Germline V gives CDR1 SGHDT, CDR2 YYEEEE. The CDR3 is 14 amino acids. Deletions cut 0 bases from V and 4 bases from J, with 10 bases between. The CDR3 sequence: CASSLGKLRTEAFF. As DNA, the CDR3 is TGTGCCAGCAGCTTGGGTAAGCTCCGCACTGAAGCTTTCTTT.

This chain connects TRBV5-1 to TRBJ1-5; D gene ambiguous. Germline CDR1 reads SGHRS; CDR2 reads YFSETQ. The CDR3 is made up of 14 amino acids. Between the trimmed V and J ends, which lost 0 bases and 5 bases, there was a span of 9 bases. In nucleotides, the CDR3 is TGCGCCAGCAGCTTGGACAGCCCCGATCAGCCCCAGCATTTT. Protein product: CASSLDSPDQPQHF.

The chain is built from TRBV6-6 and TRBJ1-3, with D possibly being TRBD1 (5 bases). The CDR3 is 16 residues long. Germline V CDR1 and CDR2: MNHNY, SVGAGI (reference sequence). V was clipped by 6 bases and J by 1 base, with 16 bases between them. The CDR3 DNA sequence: TGTGCCAGCAGGTGGACAAAAGTTGATTCTGGAAACACCATATATTTT. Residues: CASRWTKVDSGNTIYF.

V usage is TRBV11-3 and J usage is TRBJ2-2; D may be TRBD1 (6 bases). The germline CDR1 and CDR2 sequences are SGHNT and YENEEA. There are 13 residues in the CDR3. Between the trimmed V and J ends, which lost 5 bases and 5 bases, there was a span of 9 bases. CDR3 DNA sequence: TGTGCCAGCAGCATTACAGGGACCGGGGAGCTGTTTTTT. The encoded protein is CASSITGTGELFF.

Here the CDR3 DNA reads TGTGCCAGCAGGGACAGGGTGGGCGAGCAGTACTTC. It encodes CASRDRVGEQYF. The chain is built from TRBV6-1 and TRBJ2-7, with TRBD1 matching over 8 bases. Germline V lookup: CDR1 MNHNS, CDR2 SASEGT. The ends lost 6 bases at V and 6 bases at J; junction bases unmatched: 4. The CDR3 is 12 residues long.

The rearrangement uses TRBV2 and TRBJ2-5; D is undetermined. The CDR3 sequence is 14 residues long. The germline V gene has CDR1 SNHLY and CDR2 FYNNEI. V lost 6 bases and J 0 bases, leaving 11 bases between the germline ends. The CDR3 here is CASSLTQYQETQYF. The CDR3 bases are TGTGCCAGCAGCCTGACACAGTACCAAGAGACCCAGTACTTC.

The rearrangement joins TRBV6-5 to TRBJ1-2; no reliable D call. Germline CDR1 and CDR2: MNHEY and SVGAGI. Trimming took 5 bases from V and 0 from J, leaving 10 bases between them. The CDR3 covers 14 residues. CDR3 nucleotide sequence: TGTGCCAGCAGTCCCGCGGTGACTAACTATGGCTACACCTTC. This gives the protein CASSPAVTNYGYTF.

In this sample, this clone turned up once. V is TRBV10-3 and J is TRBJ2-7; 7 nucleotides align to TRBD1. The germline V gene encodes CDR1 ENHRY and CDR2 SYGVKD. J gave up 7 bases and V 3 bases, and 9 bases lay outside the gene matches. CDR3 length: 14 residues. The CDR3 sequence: CAISDRQGSGEQYF. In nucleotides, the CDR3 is TGTGCCATCAGTGATCGACAGGGATCGGGGGAGCAGTACTTC.

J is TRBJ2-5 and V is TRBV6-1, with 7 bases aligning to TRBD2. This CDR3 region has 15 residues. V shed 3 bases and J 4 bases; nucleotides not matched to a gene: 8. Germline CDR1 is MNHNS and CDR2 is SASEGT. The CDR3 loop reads CASSERGGWGETQYF. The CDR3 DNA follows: TGTGCCAGCAGTGAGCGGGGAGGGTGGGGAGAGACCCAGTACTTC.

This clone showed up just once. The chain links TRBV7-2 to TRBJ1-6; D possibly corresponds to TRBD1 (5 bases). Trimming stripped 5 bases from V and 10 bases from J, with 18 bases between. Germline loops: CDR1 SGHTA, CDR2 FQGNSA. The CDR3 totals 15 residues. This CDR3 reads CASSPTYGQQSPLHF. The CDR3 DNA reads TGTGCCAGCAGCCCGACTTATGGACAACAATCACCCCTCCACTTT.

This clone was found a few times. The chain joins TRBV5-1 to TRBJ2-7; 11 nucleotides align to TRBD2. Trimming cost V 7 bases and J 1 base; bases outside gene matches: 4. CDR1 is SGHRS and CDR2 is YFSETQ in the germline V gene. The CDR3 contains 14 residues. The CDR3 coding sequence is TGCGCCAGCCAAACTAGCGGGGGATCCTACGAGCAGTACTTC. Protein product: CASQTSGGSYEQYF.

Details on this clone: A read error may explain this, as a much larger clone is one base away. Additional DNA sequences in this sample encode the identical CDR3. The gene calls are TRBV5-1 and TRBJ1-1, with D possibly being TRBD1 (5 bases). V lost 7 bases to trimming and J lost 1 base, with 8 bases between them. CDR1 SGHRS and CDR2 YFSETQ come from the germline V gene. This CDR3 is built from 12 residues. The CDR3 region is CASGRGNTEAFF. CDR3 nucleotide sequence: TGCGCCAGCGGGAGGGGGAACACTGAAGCTTTCTTT.